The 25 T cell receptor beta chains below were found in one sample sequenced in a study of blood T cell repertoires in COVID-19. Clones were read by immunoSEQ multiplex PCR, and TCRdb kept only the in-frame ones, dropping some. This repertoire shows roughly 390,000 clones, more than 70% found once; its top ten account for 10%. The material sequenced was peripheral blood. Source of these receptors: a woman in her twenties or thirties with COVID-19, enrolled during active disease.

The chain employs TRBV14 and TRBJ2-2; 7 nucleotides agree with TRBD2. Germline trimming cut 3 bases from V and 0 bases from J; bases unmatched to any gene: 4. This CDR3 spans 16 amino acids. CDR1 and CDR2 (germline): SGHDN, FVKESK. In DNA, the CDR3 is TGTGCCAGCAGCCAGGAACTAGCGACGAACACCGGGGAGCTGTTTTTT. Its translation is CASSQELATNTGELFF.

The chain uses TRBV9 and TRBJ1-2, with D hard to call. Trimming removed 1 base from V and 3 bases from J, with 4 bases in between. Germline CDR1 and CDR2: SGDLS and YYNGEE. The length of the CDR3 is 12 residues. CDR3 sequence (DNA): TGTGCCAGCAGCGTACGCGACTATGGCTACACCTTC. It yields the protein CASSVRDYGYTF.

Written as DNA, the CDR3 is TGTGCCAGCAGTCTAGCGGGAGCCTACAATGAGCAGTTCTTC. Translating it yields CASSLAGAYNEQFF. J is TRBJ2-1 and V is TRBV2, with 10 bases fitting TRBD2. Germline V gene data show CDR1 as SNHLY and CDR2 as FYNNEI. The J segment lost 2 bases and the V segment lost 5 bases, leaving 0 bases of the junction unmatched. The CDR3 covers 14 residues.

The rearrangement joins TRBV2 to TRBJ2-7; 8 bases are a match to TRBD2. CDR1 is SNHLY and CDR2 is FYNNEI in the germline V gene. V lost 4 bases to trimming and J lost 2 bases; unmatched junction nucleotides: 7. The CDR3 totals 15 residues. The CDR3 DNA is TGTGCCAGCAGTGCCCACCGGGGGGGAGCCTACGAGCAGTACTTC. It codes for CASSAHRGGAYEQYF.

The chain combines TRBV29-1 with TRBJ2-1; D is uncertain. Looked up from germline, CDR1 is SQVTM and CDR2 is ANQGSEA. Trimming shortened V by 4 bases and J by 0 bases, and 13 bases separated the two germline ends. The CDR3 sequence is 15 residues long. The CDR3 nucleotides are TGCAGCGTTGTGGTCGGCGGCCACTCCTACAATGAGCAGTTCTTC. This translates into CSVVVGGHSYNEQFF.

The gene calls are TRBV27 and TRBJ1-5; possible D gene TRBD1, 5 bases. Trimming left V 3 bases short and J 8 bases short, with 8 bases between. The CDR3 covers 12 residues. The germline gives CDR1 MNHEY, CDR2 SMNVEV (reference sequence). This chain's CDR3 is CASSLGGEPQHF. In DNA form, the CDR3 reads TGTGCCAGCAGTTTGGGGGGTGAGCCCCAGCATTTT.

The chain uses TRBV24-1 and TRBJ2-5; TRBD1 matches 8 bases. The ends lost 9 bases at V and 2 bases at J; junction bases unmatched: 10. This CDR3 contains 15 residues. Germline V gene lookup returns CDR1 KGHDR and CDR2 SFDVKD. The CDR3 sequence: CATPAYGTGQETQYF. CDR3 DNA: TGTGCCACCCCCGCGTATGGGACAGGTCAAGAGACCCAGTACTTC.

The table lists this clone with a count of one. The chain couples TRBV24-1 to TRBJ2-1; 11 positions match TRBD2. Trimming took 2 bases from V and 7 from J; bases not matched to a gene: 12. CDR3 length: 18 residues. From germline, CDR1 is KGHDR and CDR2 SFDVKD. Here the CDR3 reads CATSDSTLSSGRLNEQFF. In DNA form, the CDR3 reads TGTGCCACCAGTGATTCGACCCTCTCTAGCGGGAGGTTAAATGAGCAGTTCTTC.

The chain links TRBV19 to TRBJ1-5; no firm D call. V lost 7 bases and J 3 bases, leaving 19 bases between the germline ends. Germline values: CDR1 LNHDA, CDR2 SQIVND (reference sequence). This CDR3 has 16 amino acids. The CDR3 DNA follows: TGTGCCAGTAAATTCAGGAGGAGCCCCTACAATCAGCCCCAGCATTTT. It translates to CASKFRRSPYNQPQHF.

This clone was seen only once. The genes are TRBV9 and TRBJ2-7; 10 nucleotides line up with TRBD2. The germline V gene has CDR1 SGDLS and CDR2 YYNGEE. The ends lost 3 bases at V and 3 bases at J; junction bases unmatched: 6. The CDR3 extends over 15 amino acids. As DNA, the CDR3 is TGTGCCAGCAGCGGACCGGGACTAGCGCACTACGAGCAGTACTTC. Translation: CASSGPGLAHYEQYF.

This chain's CDR3 is CASRPPTSGRSIHEQFF. Written as DNA, the CDR3 is TGTGCCAGCAGACCACCCACTAGCGGGAGAAGTATCCATGAGCAGTTCTTC. This chain joins TRBV7-2 and TRBJ2-1; 11 bases line up with TRBD2. The CDR3 is made up of 17 amino acids. Trimming took 6 bases from V and 8 from J; bases not matched to a gene: 15. Per germline, CDR1 SGHTA and CDR2 FQGNSA.

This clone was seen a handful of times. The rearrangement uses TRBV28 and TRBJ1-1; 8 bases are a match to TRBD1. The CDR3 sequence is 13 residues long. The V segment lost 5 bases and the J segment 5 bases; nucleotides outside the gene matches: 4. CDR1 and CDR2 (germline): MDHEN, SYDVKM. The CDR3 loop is CASSPTGATEAFF. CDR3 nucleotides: TGTGCCAGCAGTCCGACAGGGGCTACTGAAGCTTTCTTT.

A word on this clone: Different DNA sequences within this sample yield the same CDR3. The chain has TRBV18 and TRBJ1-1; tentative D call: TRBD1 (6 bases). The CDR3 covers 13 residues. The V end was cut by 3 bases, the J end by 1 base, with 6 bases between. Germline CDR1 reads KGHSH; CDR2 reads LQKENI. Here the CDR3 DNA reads TGTGCCAGCTCACCGACAGGGAACACTGAAGCTTTCTTT. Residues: CASSPTGNTEAFF.

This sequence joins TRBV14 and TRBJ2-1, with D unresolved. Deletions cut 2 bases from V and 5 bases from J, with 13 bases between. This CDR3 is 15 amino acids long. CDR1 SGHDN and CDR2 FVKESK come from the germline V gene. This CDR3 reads CASSQIGLNNNEQFF. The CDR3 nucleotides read TGTGCCAGCAGCCAAATTGGGCTAAATAACAATGAGCAGTTCTTC. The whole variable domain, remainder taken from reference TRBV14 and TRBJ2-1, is EAGVTQFPSHSVIEKGQTVTLRCDPISGHDNLYWYRRVMGKEIKFLLHFVKESKQDESGMPNNRFLAERTGGTYSTLKVQPAELEDSGVYFCASSQIGLNNNEQFFGPGTRLTVL.

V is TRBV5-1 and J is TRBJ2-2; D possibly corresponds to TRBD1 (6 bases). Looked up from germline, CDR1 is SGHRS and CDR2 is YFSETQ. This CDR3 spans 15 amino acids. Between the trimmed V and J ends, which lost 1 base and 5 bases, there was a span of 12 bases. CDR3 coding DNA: TGCGCCAGCAGCTTGACGTCCCAGGGGACCGGGGAGCTGTTTTTT. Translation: CASSLTSQGTGELFF.

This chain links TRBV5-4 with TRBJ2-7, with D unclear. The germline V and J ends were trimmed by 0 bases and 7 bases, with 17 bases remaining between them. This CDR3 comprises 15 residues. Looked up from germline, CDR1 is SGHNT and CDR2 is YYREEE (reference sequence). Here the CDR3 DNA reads TGTGCCAGCAGCTTGGGTGGGCCCGCGTTTATAGAGCAGTACTTC. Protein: CASSLGGPAFIEQYF.

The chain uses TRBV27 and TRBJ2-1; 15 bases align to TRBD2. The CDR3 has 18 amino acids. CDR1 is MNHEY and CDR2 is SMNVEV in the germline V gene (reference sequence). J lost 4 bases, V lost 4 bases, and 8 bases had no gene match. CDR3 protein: CASSYGLAGGPAYNEQFF. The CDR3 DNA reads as TGTGCCAGCAGTTACGGACTAGCGGGAGGGCCCGCATACAATGAGCAGTTCTTC.

The CDR3 DNA reads as TGTGCCACCACCGACAGAAACTATGGCTACACCTTC. Translated: CATTDRNYGYTF. The V call is TRBV24-1, the J call TRBJ1-2; D may be TRBD1 (5 bases). This CDR3 is built from 12 residues. V lost 8 bases and J 2 bases, leaving 8 bases between the germline ends. Germline V gene data show CDR1 as KGHDR and CDR2 as SFDVKD.

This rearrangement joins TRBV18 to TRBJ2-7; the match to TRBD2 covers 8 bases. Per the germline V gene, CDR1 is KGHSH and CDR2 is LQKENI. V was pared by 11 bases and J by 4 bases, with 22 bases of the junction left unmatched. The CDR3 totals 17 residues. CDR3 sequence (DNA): TGTGCCTGCGAGCGGGAGTTCCCACCCCCCTCTTTATACGAGCAGTACTTC. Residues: CACEREFPPPSLYEQYF.

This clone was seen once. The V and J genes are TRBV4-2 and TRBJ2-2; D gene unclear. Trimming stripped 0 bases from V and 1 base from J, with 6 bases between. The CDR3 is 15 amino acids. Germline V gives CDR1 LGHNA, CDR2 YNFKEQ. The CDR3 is CASSQDAGNTGELFF. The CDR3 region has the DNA TGTGCCAGCAGCCAAGATGCCGGGAACACCGGGGAGCTGTTTTTT.

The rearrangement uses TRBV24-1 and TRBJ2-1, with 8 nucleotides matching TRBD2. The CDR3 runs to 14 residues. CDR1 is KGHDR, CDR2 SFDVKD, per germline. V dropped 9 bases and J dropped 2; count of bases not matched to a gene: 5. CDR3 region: CATRRGEAYNEQFF. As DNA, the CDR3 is TGTGCCACCCGGCGGGGGGAGGCCTACAATGAGCAGTTCTTC.

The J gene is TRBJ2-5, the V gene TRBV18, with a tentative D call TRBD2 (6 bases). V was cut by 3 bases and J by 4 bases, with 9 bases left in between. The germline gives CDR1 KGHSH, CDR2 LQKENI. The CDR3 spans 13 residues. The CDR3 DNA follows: TGTGCCAGCTCACCCGGGACTCCAGAGACCCAGTACTTC. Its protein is CASSPGTPETQYF.

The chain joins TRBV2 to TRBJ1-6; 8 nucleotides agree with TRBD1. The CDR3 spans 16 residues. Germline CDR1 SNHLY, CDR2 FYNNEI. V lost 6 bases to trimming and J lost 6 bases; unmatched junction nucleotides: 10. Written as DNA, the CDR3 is TGTGCCAGCAGAGACGACAGGGGATCGTTTAATTCACCCCTCCACTTT. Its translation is CASRDDRGSFNSPLHF.

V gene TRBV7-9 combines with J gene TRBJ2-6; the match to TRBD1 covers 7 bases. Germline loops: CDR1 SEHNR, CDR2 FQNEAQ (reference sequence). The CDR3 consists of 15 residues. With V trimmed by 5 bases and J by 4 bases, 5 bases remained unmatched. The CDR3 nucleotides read TGTGCCAGCAGCACCGGGACAGTGGGGGCCAACGTCCTGACTTTC. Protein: CASSTGTVGANVLTF.

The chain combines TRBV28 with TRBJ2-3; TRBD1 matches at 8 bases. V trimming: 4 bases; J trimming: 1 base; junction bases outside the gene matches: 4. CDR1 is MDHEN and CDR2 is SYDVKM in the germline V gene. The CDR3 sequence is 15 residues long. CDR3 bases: TGTGCCAGCAGTTCCGGACAGGGCCGCACAGATACGCAGTATTTT. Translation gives CASSSGQGRTDTQYF.